This entry concerns a single T cell receptor (beta chain). Its antigen remains unknown. Constant-region reverse primers amplified full-length variable regions, followed by semi-nested Nested Universal Primer A PCR. TCRdb independently ran MiXCR on the 5' RACE reads; one entry per CDR3 protein. The data show just over 60,000 distinct CDR3 sequences, 25% to 35% seen once. Study-level results: Tumor Treg TCRs overlapped most with tumor naive CD4+ cells.

CDR1 and CDR2 (germline): MGHRA, YSYEKL. The germline V and J ends were trimmed by 4 bases and 1 base, with 14 bases remaining between them. This CDR3 is built from 16 residues. The sample was tumor-infiltrating naive CD4+ T cells sorted from the breast tumor. Subset specified: naive CD4+ T cells, CD4+CD45RA+CD25-. The rearrangement uses TRBV4-1 and TRBJ1-5; no definite D call. The source is a female donor with breast cancer. CDR3 loop: CASSRRMVGSNQPQHF. The CDR3 DNA follows: TGCGCCAGCAGCCGGCGGATGGTGGGAAGCAATCAGCCCCAGCATTTT.